A selection of T cell receptor beta chains follows, all from one sample in a study of blood T cell repertoires in COVID-19. Sequencing was performed with immunoSEQ multiplex PCR; in TCRdb, only in-frame clones are kept and a portion is missing. Seen here are 250,000 or so clones, 75% to 90% observed once, and the top ten hold 0.94%. Sequencing was carried out using peripheral blood. The receptors shown here come from a middle-aged woman who had recovered from COVID-19. CDR3s include the opening cysteine and the closing phenylalanine or tryptophan. Each record gives: clone size, D gene, V gene, J gene, CDR3 protein, CDR3 DNA. D genes are given only for firm matches. Some rows mark clone size as missing; the rest say once, few, many or name a class of expanded clone.

-	TRBD2	TRBV13	TRBJ2-7	CASRGGTYEQYF	TGTGCCAGCAGGGGGGGGACCTACGAGCAGTACTTC
-	TRBD1	TRBV3-1/TRBV3-2	TRBJ2-2	CASSQSGTGVTGELFF	TGTGCCAGCAGCCAATCCGGGACAGGGGTTACCGGGGAGCTGTTTTTT
-	-	TRBV18	TRBJ1-6	CASSLAGADNSPLHF	TGTGCCAGCTCACTCGCGGGCGCCGATAATTCACCCCTCCACTTT
-	-	TRBV1	TRBJ2-2	CTSSSGLPAGELFF	TGCACCAGCAGTTCAGGATTACCCGCCGGGGAGCTGTTTTTT
once	-	TRBV19	TRBJ1-5	CASSPVGNQPQHF	TGTGCCAGTAGTCCCGTTGGCAATCAGCCCCAGCATTTT
-	TRBD2	TRBV3-1/TRBV3-2	TRBJ2-7	CASSQNPGGAYEQYF	TGTGCCAGCAGCCAAAATCCGGGAGGGGCCTACGAGCAGTACTTC
-	-	TRBV18	TRBJ2-5	CASSAGSTGQETQYF	TGTGCCAGCTCTGCCGGTAGCACAGGCCAAGAGACCCAGTACTTC
-	-	TRBV29-1	TRBJ2-7	CSVGSDSYEQYF	TGCAGCGTTGGGAGCGACTCCTACGAGCAGTACTTC
-	TRBD1	TRBV19	TRBJ1-4	CASSYAGGATNEKLFF	TGTGCCAGTAGTTATGCAGGGGGCGCAACTAATGAAAAACTGTTTTTT
few	-	TRBV6-5	TRBJ2-3	CASSRRELTDTQYF	TGTGCCAGCAGCCGGAGGGAGCTCACAGATACGCAGTATTTT
-	-	TRBV28	TRBJ1-2	CASSQQGYYGYTF	TGTGCCAGCAGCCAACAGGGTTACTATGGCTACACCTTC
-	-	TRBV7-8	TRBJ2-3	CASSLRPRASTDTQYF	TGTGCCAGCAGCTTACGACCCAGGGCTAGCACAGATACGCAGTATTTT
once	-	TRBV4-1	TRBJ1-1	CASSQDPPGFLLNTEAFF	TGCGCCAGCAGCCAAGATCCCCCAGGGTTTCTGCTGAACACTGAAGCTTTCTTT
-	-	TRBV18	TRBJ2-7	CASSPLQGYEQYF	TGTGCCAGCTCACCACTCCAGGGCTACGAGCAGTACTTC
-	-	TRBV7-3	TRBJ2-5	CASSLNGEAETQYF	TGTGCCAGCAGCTTAAACGGGGAAGCAGAGACCCAGTACTTC
-	-	TRBV7-8	TRBJ2-1	CASSLGRVNNEQFF	TGTGCCAGCAGCTTAGGCAGGGTGAACAATGAGCAGTTCTTC
-	TRBD1	TRBV2	TRBJ1-4	CASGQGYEKLFF	TGTGCCAGCGGACAGGGGTATGAAAAACTGTTTTTT
-	-	TRBV5-1	TRBJ2-2	CASSLDTGDTGELFF	TGCGCCAGCAGCTTGGACACGGGGGACACCGGGGAGCTGTTTTTT
-	TRBD2	TRBV15	TRBJ2-2	CATSTQRPYSGLADPNTGELFF	TGTGCCACCAGCACTCAAAGACCATACAGCGGACTAGCGGATCCTAACACCGGGGAGCTGTTTTTT
-	-	TRBV3-1/TRBV3-2	TRBJ2-5	CASSQGLAHQETQYF	TGTGCCAGCAGCCAGGGCCTAGCGCACCAAGAGACCCAGTACTTC
-	TRBD1	TRBV30	TRBJ2-5	CAWSTTGAVETQYF	TGTGCCTGGAGTACCACAGGGGCGGTTGAGACCCAGTACTTC
-	TRBD1	TRBV3-1/TRBV3-2	TRBJ2-1	CASSHRQGAQFF	TGTGCCAGCAGCCACCGACAGGGGGCGCAGTTCTTC
-	-	TRBV27	TRBJ2-5	CASSSTGPETQYF	TGTGCCAGCAGTTCCACAGGGCCCGAGACCCAGTACTTC
-	TRBD1	TRBV6-1	TRBJ1-2	CASSEPGQGFGYGYTF	TGTGCCAGCAGTGAACCGGGACAGGGATTTGGGTATGGCTACACCTTC
-	-	TRBV6-6	TRBJ1-5	CASSEGVGQPQHF	TGTGCCAGCAGTGAGGGGGTAGGACAGCCCCAGCATTTT
-	TRBD1	TRBV5-1	TRBJ1-6	CASSLEQGATSPLHF	TGCGCCAGCAGCCTTGAACAGGGGGCCACTTCACCCCTCCACTTT
-	TRBD1	TRBV19	TRBJ2-7	CASSRTGPSEQYF	TGTGCCAGTAGCAGGACAGGGCCCAGCGAGCAGTACTTC
-	-	TRBV27	TRBJ1-6	CASSVTGGSGSPLHF	TGTGCCAGCAGCGTAACGGGAGGAAGTGGCTCACCCCTCCACTTT
-	-	TRBV5-1	TRBJ2-4	CASSLDRAKQYF	TGCGCCAGCAGCTTGGACAGGGCTAAACAGTACTTC
-	TRBD1	TRBV9	TRBJ1-1	CASSGRQGNEAFF	TGTGCCAGCAGCGGGCGACAGGGCAATGAAGCTTTCTTT
few	-	TRBV5-1	TRBJ1-2	CASSLVWGAGGYTF	TGCGCCAGCAGCTTAGTTTGGGGCGCCGGGGGCTACACCTTC
-	TRBD1	TRBV27	TRBJ2-1	CATSTRDRPYNEQFF	TGTGCCACTAGCACCCGGGACAGGCCGTACAATGAGCAGTTCTTC
-	-	TRBV6-5	TRBJ1-1	CASRFRDTENTEAFF	TGTGCCAGCAGGTTCCGGGACACCGAGAACACTGAAGCTTTCTTT
-	TRBD2	TRBV24-1	TRBJ2-5	CATSDLRPGGGQETQYF	TGTGCCACCAGTGATTTGCGTCCCGGGGGGGGCCAAGAGACCCAGTACTTC
-	-	TRBV3-1/TRBV3-2	TRBJ2-7	CASSQVTYEQYF	TGTGCCAGCAGCCAAGTCACCTACGAGCAGTACTTC